This T cell receptor (beta chain) comes out of a study of vaccination and CD4 T cells after COVID-19. Study summary: The convalescent group had six males, four females, seven Caucasians, two Asians, one multiracial.

This clonotype was seen just once. Its antigen is as yet unknown. The study sequenced cultured CD4+ T cell DNA using the Oncomine TCR Beta short-read assay. Scientists extracted genomic DNA from CD4+ T cells grown in culture. TCRdb called the PCR reads again in MiXCR, with one record for every CDR3 protein. The sample includes 25,000 to 30,000 distinct CDR3 sequences, roughly 40% seen only once; the top ten take roughly 5.6%. Time point of the sample: late sampling 161 to 241 days after vaccination in a few convalescent patients. This sample's treatment: roughly nine-day PBMC culture with coronavirus spike peptide pools or control peptides (ViraFEST assay). Specimen: CD4+ T cells from blood, cultured in vitro, collected about 7 months after SARS-CoV-2 vaccination. This receptor was taken from a human donor who had recovered from COVID-19.

In DNA, the CDR3 is TGTGCCAGCCCCCCCCGGGAACGGCTCAGCTCCTACAATGAGCAGTTCTTC. This translates into CASPPRERLSSYNEQFF. The chain has TRBV28 and TRBJ2-1, with D possibly TRBD2 on 5 matching bases. There are 17 residues in the CDR3. V lost 8 bases to trimming and J lost 0 bases, with 20 bases between them. Germline V gene sequence: CDR1 MDHEN, CDR2 SYDVKM.